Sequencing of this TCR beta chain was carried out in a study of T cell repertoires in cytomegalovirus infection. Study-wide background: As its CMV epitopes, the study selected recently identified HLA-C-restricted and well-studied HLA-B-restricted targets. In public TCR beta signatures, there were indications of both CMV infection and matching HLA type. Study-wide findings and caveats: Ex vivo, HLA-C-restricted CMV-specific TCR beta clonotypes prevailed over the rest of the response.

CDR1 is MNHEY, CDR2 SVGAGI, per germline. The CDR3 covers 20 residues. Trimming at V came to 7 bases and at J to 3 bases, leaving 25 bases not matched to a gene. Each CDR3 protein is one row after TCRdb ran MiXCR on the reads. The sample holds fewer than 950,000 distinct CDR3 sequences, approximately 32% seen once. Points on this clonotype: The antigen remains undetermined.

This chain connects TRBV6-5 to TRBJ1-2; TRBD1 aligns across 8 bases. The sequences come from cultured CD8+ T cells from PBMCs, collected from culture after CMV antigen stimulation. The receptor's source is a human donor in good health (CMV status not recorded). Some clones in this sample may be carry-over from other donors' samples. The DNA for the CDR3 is TGTGCCAGCAAAATCGGGACAGGATCCCTCAACCAGCAACCCCACTATGGCTACACCTTC. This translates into CASKIGTGSLNQQPHYGYTF.